This TCR beta chain was identified during a study of blood T cells in healthy people across ages (dated by TCRdb to 2015 to 2017). Regarding the research as a whole: In model experiments, roughly one uniquely barcoded TCR beta cDNA molecule per two T cells was captured by template switching. Donors were grouped into four age groups: young (average roughly 17 years), middle-aged (around 39), aged (approximately 67) and long-lived (around 82). To avoid experimental bias, donors of different ages were spread randomly across the sequencing lanes. The study measured age-related changes in TCR beta repertoire diversity using deep sequencing normalized with unique cDNA molecular identifiers. Two additional independent replicas of 1 million unique cDNA reads from the same blood draw were analyzed for two donors (one aged 18 to 30 and one aged 80 or older).

Libraries came from 5' RACE. The instrument given in TCRdb is Illumina HiSeq 2500. A second PCR of roughly 7 to 11 cycles was run with a J-beta primer mix and a sample-barcoded 5' primer. Each TCR beta cDNA molecule received a unique molecular identifier from a template-switch 5' adaptor carrying 12 random nucleotides. At least 2.5 million CDR3-containing paired-end reads were obtained from each sample. First-strand cDNA synthesis was performed from all RNA using the Mint cDNA synthesis kit, with priming by a TRBC-specific oligonucleotide. All cDNA was treated with uracil-DNA glycosylase and then went through a first 18-cycle PCR with the universal primers M1SS and BC2_uni_R. Processing in the source paper ran as follows. For normalization, 1 million high-quality reads, each with a distinct molecular identifier, were randomly selected from each sample. Reads sharing molecular identifiers were discarded rather than binned into consensus sequences. MiTCR, run with a Q25 quality threshold and the strictest error-elimination algorithm, handled CDR3 identification, clonotype clustering and error correction. A nonparametric unseen species model using Euler transformation provided a lower-bound estimate of total TCR beta diversity. TCRdb passed the public sequencing reads through fastp at Q25 and MiXCR, retaining productive beta sequences. All rows with the same CDR3 protein become a single entry with the most common DNA and genes. V and J calls and clone size were set by TCRdb, not the authors. For this sample the table gives about 800,000 distinct CDR3 sequences, of which 58% were detected only once. Jointly, the top ten make up around 22% of the sample.

Systemically healthy Caucasian individuals from Russia, some 36 in total and aged about 6 to 100 years, were included as donors. About 10 milliliters of peripheral blood were drawn from each donor into EDTA-treated Vacutainer tubes. PBMCs were isolated by Ficoll-Paque density-gradient centrifugation, with at least 6 million obtained per sample. Total RNA was extracted from PBMCs with Trizol reagent, with at least 6 micrograms obtained per sample. The percentages of naive CD45RAhigh/CD27high T cells were determined by flow cytometry on a PBMC aliquot from every donor. General conclusions and limits of the study: Compared with the aged group, more naive CD4+ T cells, fewer expanded clones and increased TCR diversity were shown by the long-lived group, suggesting age selection. Because donor CMV infection status was unknown, age-related changes in expanded clonotypes were potentially confounded. As age increased, observed TCR beta diversity per million T cells dropped in a roughly linear way, and a significant reduction was already evident by age approximately 40. Bulk unsorted PBMC profiling prevented conclusive comparison of naive and antigen-experienced compartments. There was a strong correlation between observed TCR beta diversity and the percentage of naive T cells measured by flow cytometry. Estimates of total diversity from one million sequenced T cells were regarded as lower bounds and underestimates.

The V end loses 8 bases and the J end loses 5 bases, and a stretch of 21 bases separates them. The CDR1 and CDR2 encoded by the germline V gene (reference sequence) are MNHEY and SMNVEV. The cysteine opens and the phenylalanine closes a CDR3 of 15 amino acids. The CDR3 DNA has 45 bases and is translated from base 1. Note on this clonotype: Its antigen is currently not known. Base qualities are not recorded, but no much larger clone differs from it by a single base.

The chain uses TRBV27 and TRBJ1-1; a confident D gene designation cannot be given. The sequenced sample consisted of blood. The sequence was obtained from a young man in good health. The CDR3 loop reads CASGSLGLGRTEAFF. The bases are TGTGCCAGCGGTTCACTAGGGTTAGGAAGGACTGAAGCTTTCTTT.